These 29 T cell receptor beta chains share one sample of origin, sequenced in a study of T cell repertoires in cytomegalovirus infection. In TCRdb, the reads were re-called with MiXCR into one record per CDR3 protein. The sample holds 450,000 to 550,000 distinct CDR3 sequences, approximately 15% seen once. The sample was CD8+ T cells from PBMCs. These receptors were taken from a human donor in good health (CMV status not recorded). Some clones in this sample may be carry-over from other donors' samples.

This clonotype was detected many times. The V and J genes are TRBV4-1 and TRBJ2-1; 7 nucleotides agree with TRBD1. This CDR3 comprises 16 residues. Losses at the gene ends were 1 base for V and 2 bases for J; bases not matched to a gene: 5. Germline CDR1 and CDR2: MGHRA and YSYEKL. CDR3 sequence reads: CASSQATGLTYNEQFF. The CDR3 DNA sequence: TGCGCCAGCAGCCAAGCGACAGGGCTTACCTACAATGAGCAGTTCTTC.

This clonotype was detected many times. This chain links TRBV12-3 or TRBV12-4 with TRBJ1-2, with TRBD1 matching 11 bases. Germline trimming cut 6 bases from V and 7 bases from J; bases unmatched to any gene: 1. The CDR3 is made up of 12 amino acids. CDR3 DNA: TGTGCCAGCAGGGACAGGGGGCCTGGCTACACCTTC. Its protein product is CASRDRGPGYTF.

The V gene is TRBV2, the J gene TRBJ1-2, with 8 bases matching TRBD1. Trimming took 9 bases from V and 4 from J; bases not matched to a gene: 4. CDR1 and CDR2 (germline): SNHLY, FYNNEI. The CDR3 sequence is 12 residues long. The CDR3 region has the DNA TGTGCCAGGGACAGGGTCGGCTATGGCTACACCTTC. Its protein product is CARDRVGYGYTF.

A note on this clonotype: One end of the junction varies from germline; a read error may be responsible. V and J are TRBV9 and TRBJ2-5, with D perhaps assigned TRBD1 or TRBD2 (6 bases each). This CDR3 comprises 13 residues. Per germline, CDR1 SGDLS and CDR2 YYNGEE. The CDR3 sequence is CASSVAGQGTQYF. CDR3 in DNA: TGTGCCAGCTCCGTGGCGGGACAAGGGACCCAGTACTTC.

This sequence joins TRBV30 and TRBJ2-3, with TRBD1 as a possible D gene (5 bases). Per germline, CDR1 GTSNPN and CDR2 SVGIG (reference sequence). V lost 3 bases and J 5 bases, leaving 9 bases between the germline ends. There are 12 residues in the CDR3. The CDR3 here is CAWRRGLDTQYF. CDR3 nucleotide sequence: TGTGCCTGGAGAAGGGGCCTAGATACGCAGTATTTT. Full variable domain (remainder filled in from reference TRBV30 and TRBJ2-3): SQTIHQWPATLVQPVGSPLSLECTVEGTSNPNLYWYRQAAGRGLQLLFYSVGIGQISSEVPQNLSASRPQDRQFILSSKKLLLSDSGFYLCAWRRGLDTQYFGPGTRLTVL.

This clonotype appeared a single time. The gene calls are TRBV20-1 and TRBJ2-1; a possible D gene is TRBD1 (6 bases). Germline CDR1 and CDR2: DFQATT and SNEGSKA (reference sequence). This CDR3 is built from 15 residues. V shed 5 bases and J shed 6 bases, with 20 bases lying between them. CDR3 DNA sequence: TGCAGTGCTCGTGCCCAGGGGCGCCCCTCCAATGAGCAGTTCTTC. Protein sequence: CSARAQGRPSNEQFF.

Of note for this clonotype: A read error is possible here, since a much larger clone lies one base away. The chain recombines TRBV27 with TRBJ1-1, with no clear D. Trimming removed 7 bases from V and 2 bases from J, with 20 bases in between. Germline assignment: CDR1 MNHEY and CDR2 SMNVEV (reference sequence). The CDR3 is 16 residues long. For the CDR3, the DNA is TGTGCCAGCACCCCTTCCTCCGGGGAGATTAACACTGAAGCTTTCTTT. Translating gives CASTPSSGEINTEAFF.

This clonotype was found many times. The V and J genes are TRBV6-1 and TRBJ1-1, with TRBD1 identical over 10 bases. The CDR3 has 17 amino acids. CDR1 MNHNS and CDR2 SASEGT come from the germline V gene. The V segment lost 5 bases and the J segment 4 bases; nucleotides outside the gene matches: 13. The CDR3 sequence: CASSLTGTGAVTTEAFF. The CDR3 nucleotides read TGTGCCAGCAGTTTAACCGGGACAGGGGCCGTCACCACTGAAGCTTTCTTT.

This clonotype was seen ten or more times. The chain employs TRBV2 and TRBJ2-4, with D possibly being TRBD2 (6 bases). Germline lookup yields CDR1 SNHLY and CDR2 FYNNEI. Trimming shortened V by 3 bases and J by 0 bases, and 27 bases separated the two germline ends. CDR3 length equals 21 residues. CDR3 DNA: TGTGCCAGCAGTGATTCAGGGCGGGACTTTTTTTTGGAGGTAGCCAAAAACATTCAGTACTTC. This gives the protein CASSDSGRDFFLEVAKNIQYF.

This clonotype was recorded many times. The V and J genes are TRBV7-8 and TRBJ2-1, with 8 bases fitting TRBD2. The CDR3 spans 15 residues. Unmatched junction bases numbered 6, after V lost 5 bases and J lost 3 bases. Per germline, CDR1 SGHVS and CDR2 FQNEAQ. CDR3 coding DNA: TGTGCCAGCAGCGAAGGGGCGGGAGGCTACAATGAGCAGTTCTTC. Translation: CASSEGAGGYNEQFF.

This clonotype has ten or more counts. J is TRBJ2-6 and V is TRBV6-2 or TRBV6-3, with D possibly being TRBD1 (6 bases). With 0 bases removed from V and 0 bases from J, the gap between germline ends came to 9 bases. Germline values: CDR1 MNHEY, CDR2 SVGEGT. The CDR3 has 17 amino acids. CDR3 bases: TGTGCCAGCAGTTACTCTGGACAGAGCTCTGGGGCCAACGTCCTGACTTTC. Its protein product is CASSYSGQSSGANVLTF.

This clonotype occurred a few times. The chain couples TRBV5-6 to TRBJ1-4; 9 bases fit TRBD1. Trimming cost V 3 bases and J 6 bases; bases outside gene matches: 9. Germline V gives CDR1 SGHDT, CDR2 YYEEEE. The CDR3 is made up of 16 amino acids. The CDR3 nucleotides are TGTGCCAGCAGCTGGGGGGACAGGGCCTCTGATGAAAAACTGTTTTTT. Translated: CASSWGDRASDEKLFF.

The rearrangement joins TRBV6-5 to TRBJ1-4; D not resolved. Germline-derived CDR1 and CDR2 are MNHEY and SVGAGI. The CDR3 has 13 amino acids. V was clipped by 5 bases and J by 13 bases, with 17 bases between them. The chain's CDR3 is CASSGEGSLTLFF. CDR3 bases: TGTGCCAGCAGTGGGGAGGGTAGCTTGACACTGTTTTTT.

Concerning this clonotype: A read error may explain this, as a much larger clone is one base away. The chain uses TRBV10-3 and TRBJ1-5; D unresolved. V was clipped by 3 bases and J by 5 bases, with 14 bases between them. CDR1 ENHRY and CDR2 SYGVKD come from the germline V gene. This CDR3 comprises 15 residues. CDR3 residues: CAISEEGSWDQPQHF. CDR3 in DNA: TGTGCCATCAGTGAAGAAGGGAGTTGGGATCAGCCCCAGCATTTT.

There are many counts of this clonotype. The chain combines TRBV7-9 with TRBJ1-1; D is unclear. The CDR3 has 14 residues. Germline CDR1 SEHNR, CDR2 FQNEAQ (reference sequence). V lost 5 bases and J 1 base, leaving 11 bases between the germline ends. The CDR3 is CASSPLSANTEAFF. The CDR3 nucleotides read TGTGCCAGCAGCCCCCTTTCAGCGAACACTGAAGCTTTCTTT.

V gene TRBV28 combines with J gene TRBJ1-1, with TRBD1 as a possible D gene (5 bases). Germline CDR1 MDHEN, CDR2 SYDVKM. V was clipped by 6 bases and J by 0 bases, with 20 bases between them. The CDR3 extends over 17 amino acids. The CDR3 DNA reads TGTGCCAGCAGCCCCGCCAGGGTAGGACCACTGAACACTGAAGCTTTCTTT. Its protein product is CASSPARVGPLNTEAFF.

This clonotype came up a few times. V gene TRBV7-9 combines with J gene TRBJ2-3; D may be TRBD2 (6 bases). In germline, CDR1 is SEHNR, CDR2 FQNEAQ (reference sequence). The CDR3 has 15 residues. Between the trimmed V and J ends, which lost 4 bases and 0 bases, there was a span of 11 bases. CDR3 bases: TGTGCCAGCAGCTCGCCGGGGACTAGCACAGATACGCAGTATTTT. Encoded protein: CASSSPGTSTDTQYF.

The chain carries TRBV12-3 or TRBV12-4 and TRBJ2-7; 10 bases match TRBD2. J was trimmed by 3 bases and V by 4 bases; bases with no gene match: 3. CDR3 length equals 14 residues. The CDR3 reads CASSSLAGDYEQYF. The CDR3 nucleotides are TGTGCCAGCAGTTCCCTAGCGGGGGACTACGAGCAGTACTTC.

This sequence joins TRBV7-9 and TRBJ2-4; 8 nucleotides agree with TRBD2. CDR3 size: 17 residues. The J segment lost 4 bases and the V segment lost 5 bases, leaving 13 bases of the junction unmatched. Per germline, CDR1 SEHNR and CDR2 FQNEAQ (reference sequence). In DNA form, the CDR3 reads TGTGCCAGCAGCGCAGGACTGGCGGGGGGAATAAAAAACATTCAGTACTTC. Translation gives CASSAGLAGGIKNIQYF.

CDR3 amino acids: CASRKPGSSYEQYF. The CDR3 DNA follows: TGTGCCAGCAGAAAACCAGGCAGCTCCTACGAGCAGTACTTC. The chain has TRBV6-2 or TRBV6-3 and TRBJ2-7; D unresolved. The CDR3 extends over 14 amino acids. Trimming stripped 6 bases from V and 0 bases from J, with 12 bases between. Germline CDR1 MNHEY, CDR2 SVGEGT.

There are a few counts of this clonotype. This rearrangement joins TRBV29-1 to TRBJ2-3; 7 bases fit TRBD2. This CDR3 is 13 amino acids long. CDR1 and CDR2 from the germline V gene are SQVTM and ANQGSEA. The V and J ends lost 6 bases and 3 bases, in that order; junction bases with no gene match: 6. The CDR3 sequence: CSVGGGETDTQYF. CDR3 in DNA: TGCAGCGTCGGGGGAGGGGAAACAGATACGCAGTATTTT.

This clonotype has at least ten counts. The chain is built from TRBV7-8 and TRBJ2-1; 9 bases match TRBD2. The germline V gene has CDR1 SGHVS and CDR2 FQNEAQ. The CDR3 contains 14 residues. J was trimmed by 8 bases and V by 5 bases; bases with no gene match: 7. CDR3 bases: TGTGCCAGCAGCGCCCGGACTAGCGTGCATGAGCAGTTCTTC. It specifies CASSARTSVHEQFF.

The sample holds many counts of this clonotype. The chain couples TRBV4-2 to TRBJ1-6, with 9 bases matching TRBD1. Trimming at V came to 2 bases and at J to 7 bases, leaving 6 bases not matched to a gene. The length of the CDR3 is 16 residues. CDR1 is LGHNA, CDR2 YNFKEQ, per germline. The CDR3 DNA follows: TGTGCCAGCAGCCAAACAGGGGGCGGAGTGAATTCACCCCTCCACTTT. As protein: CASSQTGGGVNSPLHF.

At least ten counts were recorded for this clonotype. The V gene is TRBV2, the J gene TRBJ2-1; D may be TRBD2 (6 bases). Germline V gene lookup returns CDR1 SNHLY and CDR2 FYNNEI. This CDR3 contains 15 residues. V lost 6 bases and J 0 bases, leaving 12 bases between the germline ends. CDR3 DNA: TGTGCCAGCAGGGTCGGGGGAAGCTCCTACAATGAGCAGTTCTTC. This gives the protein CASRVGGSSYNEQFF.

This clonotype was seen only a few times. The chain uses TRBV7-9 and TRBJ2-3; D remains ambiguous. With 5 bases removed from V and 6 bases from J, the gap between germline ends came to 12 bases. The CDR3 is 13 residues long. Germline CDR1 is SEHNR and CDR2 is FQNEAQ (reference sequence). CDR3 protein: CASSRAGLDTQYF. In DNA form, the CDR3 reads TGTGCCAGCAGCCGGGCTGGCTTGGATACGCAGTATTTT.

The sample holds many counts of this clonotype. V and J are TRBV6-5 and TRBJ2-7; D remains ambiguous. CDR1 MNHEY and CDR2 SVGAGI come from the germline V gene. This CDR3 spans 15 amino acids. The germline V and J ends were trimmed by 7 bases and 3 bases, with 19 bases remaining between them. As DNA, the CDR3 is TGTGCCAGCACTCTTGCCGTGGGGTTTGGCTACGAGCAGTACTTC. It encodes CASTLAVGFGYEQYF.

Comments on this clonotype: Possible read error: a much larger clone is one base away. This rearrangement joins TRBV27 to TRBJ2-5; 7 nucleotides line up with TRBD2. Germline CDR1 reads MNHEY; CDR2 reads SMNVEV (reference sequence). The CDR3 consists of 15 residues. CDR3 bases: TGTGCCGGCAGTCCCCAGACTAGCCCGAGAGAGACCCAGTACTTC. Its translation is CAGSPQTSPRETQYF.

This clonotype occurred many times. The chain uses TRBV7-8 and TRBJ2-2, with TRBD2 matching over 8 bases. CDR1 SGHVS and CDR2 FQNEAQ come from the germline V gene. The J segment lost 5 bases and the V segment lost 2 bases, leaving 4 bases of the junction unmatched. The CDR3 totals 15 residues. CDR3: CASSLRSGRTGELFF. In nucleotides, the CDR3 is TGTGCCAGCAGCTTAAGGAGCGGGAGAACCGGGGAGCTGTTTTTT.

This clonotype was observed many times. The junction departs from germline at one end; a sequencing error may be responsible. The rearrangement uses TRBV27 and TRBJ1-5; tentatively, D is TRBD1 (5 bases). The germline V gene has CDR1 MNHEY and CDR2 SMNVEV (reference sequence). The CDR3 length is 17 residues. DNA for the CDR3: TGTGCCAGCGGTTTGGCGACAGCGTCTTATAGCAATCAGCCCCAGCATTTT. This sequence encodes CASGLATASYSNQPQHF.